This is a list of T cell receptor beta chains from one sample in a study of blood T cell repertoires in COVID-19. TCRdb keeps only in-frame clones here, not all; method: immunoSEQ multiplex PCR. The table shows about 400,000 clones, with nearly 90% occurring only once. The specimen was PBMCs or T cells enriched from blood (not recorded which). The receptors were gathered from a middle-aged woman with acute COVID-19. Each CDR3 is given with its conserved first and last residue. The D gene is left open where the match is weak. Some rows mark clone size as missing; the rest say once, few, many or name a class of expanded clone.

CDR3nt	CDR3aa	j_gene	v_gene	abundance	d_gene
TGCAGTGCTAGTAACAGGGGCCATGGCACAGATACGCAGTATTTT	CSASNRGHGTDTQYF	TRBJ2-3	TRBV20-1	-	TRBD1
TGCGCCAGCAGCCCCGACGGGAGCGAGCAGTACTTC	CASSPDGSEQYF	TRBJ2-7	TRBV5-1	-	-
TGTGCCAGCAGCCTGGAGGCCTATGGCTACACCTTC	CASSLEAYGYTF	TRBJ1-2	TRBV12-3/TRBV12-4	-	-
TGTGCCACTGTGGGCGAGACAACCTCCAATGAGCAGTTCTTC	CATVGETTSNEQFF	TRBJ2-1	TRBV24-1	once	-
TGTGCCAGCAGCTCCCGGGACAGGGCAGTAGAGACCCAGTACTTC	CASSSRDRAVETQYF	TRBJ2-5	TRBV7-2	-	TRBD1
TGTGCCAGCAGCGGGGCCAGCTCTGGAAACACCATATATTTT	CASSGASSGNTIYF	TRBJ1-3	TRBV9	-	-
TGTGCCAGCAGCCAACTGCCAGGCGGGAGTGAGCAGTTCTTC	CASSQLPGGSEQFF	TRBJ2-1	TRBV3-1/TRBV3-2	-	TRBD2
TGTGCCAGTAGTATAATTTTAGCCAGGGCCTCCTCTGGAAACACCATATATTTT	CASSIILARASSGNTIYF	TRBJ1-3	TRBV19	-	-
TGCGCCAGCAGCTCCCTAATGCGAGACAGGGAGGTTACGCGGCAGCCCCAGCATTTT	CASSSLMRDREVTRQPQHF	TRBJ1-5	TRBV5-1	once	TRBD1
TGTGCCAGCAGTCTACCCTCATCTTCGGTGGGAAACACCATATATTTT	CASSLPSSSVGNTIYF	TRBJ1-3	TRBV5-5	few	-
TGTGCCAGCAGTGACGGGGTTGGCCAAGAGACCCAGTACTTC	CASSDGVGQETQYF	TRBJ2-5	TRBV25-1	-	-
TGCGCCAGCAGCTTTGGCGGGGGTTCTAATGAAAAACTGTTTTTT	CASSFGGGSNEKLFF	TRBJ1-4	TRBV5-1	-	-
TGCGCCAGCAGCTGGGCCGGGACAGGGGATGGCTACACCTTC	CASSWAGTGDGYTF	TRBJ1-2	TRBV5-1	-	TRBD1
TGCAGCGTTGAAGATCCCGTTGGACAGATGTCGGCCTACACCTTC	CSVEDPVGQMSAYTF	TRBJ1-2	TRBV29-1	once	-
TGTGCCACCAGTGGAATCACAGGGGGCAATCAGCCCCAGCATTTT	CATSGITGGNQPQHF	TRBJ1-5	TRBV24-1	-	TRBD1
TGTGCCAGCAGTGGGTACAGGGATCAGCCCCAGCATTTT	CASSGYRDQPQHF	TRBJ1-5	TRBV2	-	-
TGTGCCATCAGTCCGGGATCACCCCGAGAGACCCAGTACTTC	CAISPGSPRETQYF	TRBJ2-5	TRBV10-3	-	-
TGTGCCATCAGTGAAACAGGGGGGAACTATGGCTACACCTTC	CAISETGGNYGYTF	TRBJ1-2	TRBV10-3	-	TRBD1
TGTGCCAGCAGCTTATATGAGGGGGACAATGAGCAGTTCTTC	CASSLYEGDNEQFF	TRBJ2-1	TRBV7-9	-	-
TGTGCCAGCAGCTTAGAGGCCGGGAACTATGGCTACACCTTC	CASSLEAGNYGYTF	TRBJ1-2	TRBV11-2	-	-
TGTGCCAGCAGCCTAGGGACAGTTAGCGGGGAGCTGTTTTTT	CASSLGTVSGELFF	TRBJ2-2	TRBV7-9	-	TRBD1
TGTGCCAGTAGTATCGAGCGGGAAGATACGCAGTATTTT	CASSIEREDTQYF	TRBJ2-3	TRBV19	-	TRBD2
TGCGCCAGCAGCCTGACATATAGCAATCAGCCCCAGCATTTT	CASSLTYSNQPQHF	TRBJ1-5	TRBV4-1	-	-
TGTGCCAGCAGCGTAGAGGGGCAGGGGGGTTACTCTGGAAACACCATATATTTT	CASSVEGQGGYSGNTIYF	TRBJ1-3	TRBV9	-	TRBD1
TGTGCCAGCAGTTCGGTGAGGAATGAGCAGTTCTTC	CASSSVRNEQFF	TRBJ2-1	TRBV12-3/TRBV12-4	-	-
TGCAGCTACTCCCGGGACAGTCAGTTCTTC	CSYSRDSQFF	TRBJ2-1	TRBV29-1	-	TRBD1
TGTGCCAGCTCACCACCGGAGGGGATTACTGGAAACACCATATATTTT	CASSPPEGITGNTIYF	TRBJ1-3	TRBV18	-	-
TGTGCCAGCAGCTCCAGGGGGCGCAGGAACACTGAAGCTTTCTTT	CASSSRGRRNTEAFF	TRBJ1-1	TRBV5-4	once	TRBD1
TGTGCCATCAGTGACTACCGCGGGACCGGGGAGCTGTTTTTT	CAISDYRGTGELFF	TRBJ2-2	TRBV10-3	-	-